Listed below are T cell receptor beta chains from one sample, sequenced in a study of blood T cell repertoires in COVID-19. Some clones are missing from TCRdb's copy, which holds only in-frame ones; the method was immunoSEQ multiplex PCR. The data hold roughly 290,000 clones, with approximately 85% observed a single time. Sequenced: PBMCs or T cells enriched from blood (not recorded which). The receptors stem from a woman aged 25 to 39 who had recovered from COVID-19. Both conserved end residues are part of each CDR3. The D gene is left open where the match is weak. Clone size, where shown, is once, few, many, or a class for clones that have expanded.

size,V,D,J,DNA,CDR3
-,TRBV28,TRBD1,TRBJ2-3,TGTGCCAGCAGTTTTCCCGGGACAGGGGGCTCAGATACGCAGTATTTT,CASSFPGTGGSDTQYF
-,TRBV19,-,TRBJ1-4,TGTGCCAGTAAAGGCGACAGCTACACCGATAATGAAAAACTGTTTTTT,CASKGDSYTDNEKLFF
-,TRBV6-2/TRBV6-3,-,TRBJ1-5,TGTGCCAGCAGTTCACGACAGAGTGGTAATCAGCCCCAGCATTTT,CASSSRQSGNQPQHF
-,TRBV30,TRBD2,TRBJ2-3,TGTGCCTGGAGACTAGCGGGAGGCACAGATACGCAGTATTTT,CAWRLAGGTDTQYF
-,TRBV9,-,TRBJ2-2,TGTGCCAGCAGCGGAGGGTCTGGCACCGGGGAGCTGTTTTTT,CASSGGSGTGELFF
-,TRBV7-2,TRBD1,TRBJ1-5,TGTGCCAGCAGCCCACAGGGGACTGTTCAGCCCCAGCATTTT,CASSPQGTVQPQHF
-,TRBV19,-,TRBJ1-2,TGTGCCAGTAGTCAGTTAAACTATGGCTACACCTTC,CASSQLNYGYTF
-,TRBV5-8,-,TRBJ1-1,TGTGCCAGCAGCCCGATCGGGGGGGCAGGTGAAGCTTTCTTT,CASSPIGGAGEAFF
-,TRBV5-1,-,TRBJ2-2,TGCGCCAGCAGCTTGGCCCCAGCGAAAACGAACACCGGGGAGCTGTTTTTT,CASSLAPAKTNTGELFF
-,TRBV6-5,TRBD1,TRBJ1-2,TGTGCCAGCAGTTTGGCCCGGGACAGGGTCAACTATGGCTACACCTTC,CASSLARDRVNYGYTF
-,TRBV12-3/TRBV12-4,-,TRBJ1-2,TGTGCCAGCAGTTACCCTGACAGGCATGGCTACACCTTC,CASSYPDRHGYTF
-,TRBV5-6,-,TRBJ2-3,TGTGCCAGCAGCCCCGGGACTGGAAGCTCAGATACGCAGTATTTT,CASSPGTGSSDTQYF
-,TRBV27,-,TRBJ1-2,TGTGCCAGCAGAGTAGCCGGTACCTATGGCTACACCTTC,CASRVAGTYGYTF
-,TRBV7-8,TRBD1,TRBJ1-3,TGTGCCAGCAGCCCTATCCCGGGACAGGGAAACACCATATATTTT,CASSPIPGQGNTIYF
-,TRBV11-2,TRBD1,TRBJ1-4,TGTGCCAGCAGCCCGACAGGGCGTTCGGGTGAAAAACTGTTTTTT,CASSPTGRSGEKLFF
-,TRBV28,TRBD1,TRBJ1-4,TGTGCCAGCAGTTCGACAGGGGTGGGTGAAAAACTGTTTTTT,CASSSTGVGEKLFF
-,TRBV9,-,TRBJ2-1,TGTGCCAGCAGCGTAGAGGACAGTTCCTACAATGAGCAGTTCTTC,CASSVEDSSYNEQFF
few,TRBV28,-,TRBJ2-7,TGTGCCACCAACCCCCCAGGGGGGTCCTACGAGCAGTACTTC,CATNPPGGSYEQYF
many,TRBV28,-,TRBJ1-1,TGTGCCAGCACTTTATGGGGGGGGCGGACTGAAGCTTTCTTT,CASTLWGGRTEAFF
-,TRBV27,-,TRBJ1-1,TGTGCCAGCAGCCGCTCGACAGGAGTCACTGAAGCTTTCTTT,CASSRSTGVTEAFF
-,TRBV5-6,-,TRBJ1-2,TGTGCCAGCAGCTCCGGACAGCGGGGCTACACCTTC,CASSSGQRGYTF
-,TRBV5-1,-,TRBJ1-1,TGCGCCAGCAGCTTGCCCGACGGGGTTGCTGAAGCTTTCTTT,CASSLPDGVAEAFF
-,TRBV5-1,TRBD2,TRBJ2-1,TGCGCCAGCAGCTTGGTGGGGGCCGGGACTAGCGGTTCCTACAATGAGCAGTTCTTC,CASSLVGAGTSGSYNEQFF
-,TRBV10-2,TRBD1,TRBJ1-5,TGCGCCAGCAGAACCGGGACAGGGGGCCTTTATAGCAATCAGCCCCAGCATTTT,CASRTGTGGLYSNQPQHF